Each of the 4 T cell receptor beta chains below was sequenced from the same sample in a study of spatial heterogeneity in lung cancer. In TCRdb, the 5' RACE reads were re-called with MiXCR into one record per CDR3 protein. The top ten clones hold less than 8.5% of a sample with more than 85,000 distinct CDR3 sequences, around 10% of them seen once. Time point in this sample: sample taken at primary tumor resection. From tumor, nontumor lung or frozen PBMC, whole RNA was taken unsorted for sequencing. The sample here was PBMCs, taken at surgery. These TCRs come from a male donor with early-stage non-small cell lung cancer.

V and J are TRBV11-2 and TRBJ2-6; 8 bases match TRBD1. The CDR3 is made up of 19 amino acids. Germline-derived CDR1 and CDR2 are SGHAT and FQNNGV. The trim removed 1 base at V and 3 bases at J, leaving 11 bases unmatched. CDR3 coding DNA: TGTGCCAGCAGCTTAGGCCCCGGACAGGGAAAGGTTGGGGCCAACGTCCTGACTTTC. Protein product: CASSLGPGQGKVGANVLTF.

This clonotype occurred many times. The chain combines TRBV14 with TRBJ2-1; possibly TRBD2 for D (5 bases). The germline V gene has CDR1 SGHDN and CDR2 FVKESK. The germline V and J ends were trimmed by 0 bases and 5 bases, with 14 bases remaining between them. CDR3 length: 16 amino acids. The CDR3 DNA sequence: TGTGCCAGCAGCCAAGAACGAGGGTACCCCGACAATGAGCAGTTCTTC. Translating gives CASSQERGYPDNEQFF.

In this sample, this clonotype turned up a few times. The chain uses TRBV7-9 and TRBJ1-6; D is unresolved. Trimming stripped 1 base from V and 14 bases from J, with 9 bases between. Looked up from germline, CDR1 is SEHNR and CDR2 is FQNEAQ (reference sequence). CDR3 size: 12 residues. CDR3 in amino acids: CASSLEGLTLHF. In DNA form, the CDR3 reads TGTGCCAGCAGCTTAGAGGGCCTCACCCTCCACTTT.

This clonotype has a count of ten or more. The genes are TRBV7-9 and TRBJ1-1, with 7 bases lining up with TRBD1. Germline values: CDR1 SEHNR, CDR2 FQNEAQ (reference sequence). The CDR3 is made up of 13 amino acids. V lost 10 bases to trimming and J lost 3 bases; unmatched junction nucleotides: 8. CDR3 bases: TGTGCCACCTCGACAGGGAAGGACACTGAAGCTTTCTTT. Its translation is CATSTGKDTEAFF.